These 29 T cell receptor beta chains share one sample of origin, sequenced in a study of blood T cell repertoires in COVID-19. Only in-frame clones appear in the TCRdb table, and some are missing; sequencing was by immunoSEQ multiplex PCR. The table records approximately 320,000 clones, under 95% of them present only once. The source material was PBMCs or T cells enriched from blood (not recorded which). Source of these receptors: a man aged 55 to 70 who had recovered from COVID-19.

Here the CDR3 reads CASSPDRERGAEAFF. The CDR3 DNA reads as TGTGCCAGCTCACCTGACAGGGAAAGAGGTGCTGAAGCTTTCTTT. The rearrangement joins TRBV18 to TRBJ1-1, with TRBD1 identical over 7 bases. CDR3 size: 15 residues. From germline, CDR1 is KGHSH and CDR2 LQKENI. The J segment lost 6 bases and the V segment lost 3 bases, leaving 10 bases of the junction unmatched.

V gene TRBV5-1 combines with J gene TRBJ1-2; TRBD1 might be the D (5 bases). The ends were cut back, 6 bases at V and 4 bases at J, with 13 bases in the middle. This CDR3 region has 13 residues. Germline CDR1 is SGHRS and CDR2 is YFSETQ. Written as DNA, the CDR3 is TGCGCCAGCACCCCGGGGGTTTCCTATGGCTACACCTTC. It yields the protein CASTPGVSYGYTF.

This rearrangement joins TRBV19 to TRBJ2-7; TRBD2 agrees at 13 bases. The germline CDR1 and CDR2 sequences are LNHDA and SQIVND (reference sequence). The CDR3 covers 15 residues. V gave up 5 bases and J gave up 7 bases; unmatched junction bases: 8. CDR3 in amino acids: CASSGTSGTLKEQYF. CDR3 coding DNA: TGTGCCAGTAGTGGGACTAGCGGGACCCTGAAGGAGCAGTACTTC. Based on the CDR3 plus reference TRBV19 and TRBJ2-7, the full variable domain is DGGITQSPKYLFRKEGQNVTLSCEQNLNHDAMYWYRQDPGQGLRLIYYSQIVNDFQKGDIAEGYSVSREKKESFPLTVTSAQKNPTAFYLCASSGTSGTLKEQYFGPGTRLTVT.

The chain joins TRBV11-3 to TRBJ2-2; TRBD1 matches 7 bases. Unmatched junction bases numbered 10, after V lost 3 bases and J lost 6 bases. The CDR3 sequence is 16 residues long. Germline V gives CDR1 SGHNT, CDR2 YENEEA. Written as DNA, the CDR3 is TGTGCCAGCAGCTTTAACAAGGGGGCGCTTTCCGGGGAGCTGTTTTTT. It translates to CASSFNKGALSGELFF. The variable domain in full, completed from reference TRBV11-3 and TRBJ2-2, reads EAGVVQSPRYKIIEKKQPVAFWCNPISGHNTLYWYLQNLGQGPELLIRYENEEAVDDSQLPKDRFSAERLKGVDSTLKIQPAELGDSAVYLCASSFNKGALSGELFFGEGSRLTVL.

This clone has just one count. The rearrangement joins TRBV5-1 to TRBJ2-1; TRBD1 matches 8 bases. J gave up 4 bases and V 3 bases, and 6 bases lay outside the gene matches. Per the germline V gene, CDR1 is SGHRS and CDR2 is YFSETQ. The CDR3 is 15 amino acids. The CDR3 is CASSSEQGGYNEQFF. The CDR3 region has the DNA TGCGCCAGCAGCTCAGAACAGGGGGGATACAATGAGCAGTTCTTC.

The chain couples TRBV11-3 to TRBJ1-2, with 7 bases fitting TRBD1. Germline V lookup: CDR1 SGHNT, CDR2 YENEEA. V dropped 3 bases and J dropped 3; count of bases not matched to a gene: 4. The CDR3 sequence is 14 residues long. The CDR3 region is CASSFFGTDYGYTF. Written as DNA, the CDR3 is TGTGCCAGCAGCTTTTTCGGGACAGACTATGGCTACACCTTC.

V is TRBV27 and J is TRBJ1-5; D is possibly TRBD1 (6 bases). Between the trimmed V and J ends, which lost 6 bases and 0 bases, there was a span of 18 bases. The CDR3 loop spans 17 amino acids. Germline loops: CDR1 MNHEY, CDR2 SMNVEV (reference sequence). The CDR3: CASSSGGGPYSNQPQHF. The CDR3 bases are TGTGCCAGCAGCTCCGGGGGGGGGCCTTATAGCAATCAGCCCCAGCATTTT.

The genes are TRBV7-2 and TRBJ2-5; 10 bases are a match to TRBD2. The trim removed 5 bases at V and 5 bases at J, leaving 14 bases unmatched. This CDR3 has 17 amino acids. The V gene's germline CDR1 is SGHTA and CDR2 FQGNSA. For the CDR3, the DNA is TGTGCCAGCAGCCCAAAATCCAGCGGGGGGGCTACCGAGACCCAGTACTTC. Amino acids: CASSPKSSGGATETQYF. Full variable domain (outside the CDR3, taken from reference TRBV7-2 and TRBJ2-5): GAGVSQSPSNKVTEKGKDVELRCDPISGHTALYWYRQSLGQGLEFLIYFQGNSAPDKSGLPSDRFSAERTGGSVSTLTIQRTQQEDSAVYLCASSPKSSGGATETQYFGPGTRLLVL.

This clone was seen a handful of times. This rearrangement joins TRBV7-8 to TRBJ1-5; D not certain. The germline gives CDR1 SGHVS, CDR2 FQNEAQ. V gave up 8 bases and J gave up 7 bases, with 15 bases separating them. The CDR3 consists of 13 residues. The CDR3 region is CASRQAAGQPQHF. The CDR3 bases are TGTGCCAGCCGCCAGGCGGCCGGGCAGCCCCAGCATTTT.

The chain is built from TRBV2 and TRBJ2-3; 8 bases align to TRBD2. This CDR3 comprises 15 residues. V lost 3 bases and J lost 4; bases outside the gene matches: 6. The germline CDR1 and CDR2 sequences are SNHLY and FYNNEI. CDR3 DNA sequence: TGTGCCAGCAGTGACGAAGCGGGAGTGGCAGATACGCAGTATTTT. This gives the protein CASSDEAGVADTQYF.

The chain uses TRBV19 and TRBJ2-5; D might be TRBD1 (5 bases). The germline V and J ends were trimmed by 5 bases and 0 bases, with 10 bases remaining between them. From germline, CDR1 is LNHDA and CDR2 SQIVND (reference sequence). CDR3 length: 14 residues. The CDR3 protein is CASSLWGYQETQYF. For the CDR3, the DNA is TGTGCCAGTAGTCTGTGGGGCTACCAAGAGACCCAGTACTTC.

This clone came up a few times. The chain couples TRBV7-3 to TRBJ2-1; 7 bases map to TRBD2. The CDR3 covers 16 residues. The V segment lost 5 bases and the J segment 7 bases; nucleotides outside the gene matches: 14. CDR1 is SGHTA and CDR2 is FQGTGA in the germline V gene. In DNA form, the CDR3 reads TGTGCCAGCAGCCCCTATGGGGGGGGAATGATGAATGAGCAGTTCTTC. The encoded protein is CASSPYGGGMMNEQFF.

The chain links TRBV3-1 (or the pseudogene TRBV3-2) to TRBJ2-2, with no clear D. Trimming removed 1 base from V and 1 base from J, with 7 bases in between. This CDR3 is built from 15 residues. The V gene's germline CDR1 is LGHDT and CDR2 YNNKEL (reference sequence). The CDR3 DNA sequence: TGTGCCAGCAGCCAAGTTTACAAGAACACCGGGGAGCTGTTTTTT. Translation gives CASSQVYKNTGELFF.

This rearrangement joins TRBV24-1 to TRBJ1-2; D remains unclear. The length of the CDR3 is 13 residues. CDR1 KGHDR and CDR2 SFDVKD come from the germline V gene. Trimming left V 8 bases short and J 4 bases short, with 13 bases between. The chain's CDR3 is CATTTTRFYGYTF. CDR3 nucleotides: TGTGCCACCACCACGACACGGTTCTATGGCTACACCTTC.

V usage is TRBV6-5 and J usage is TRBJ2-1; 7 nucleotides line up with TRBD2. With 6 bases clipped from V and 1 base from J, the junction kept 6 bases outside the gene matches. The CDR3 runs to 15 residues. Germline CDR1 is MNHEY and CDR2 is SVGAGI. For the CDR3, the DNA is TGTGCCAGCAGCTCCACTAGCGCTTCCTACAATGAGCAGTTCTTC. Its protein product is CASSSTSASYNEQFF.

Here the CDR3 reads CASSEGDRGLYEQYF. Here the CDR3 DNA reads TGCGCCAGCAGTGAGGGGGACAGGGGTTTATACGAGCAGTACTTC. This chain connects TRBV10-1 to TRBJ2-7, with TRBD1 matching over 10 bases. V lost 2 bases and J lost 4; bases outside the gene matches: 5. Germline CDR1 WNHNN, CDR2 SYGVQD (reference sequence). The CDR3 length is 15 residues.

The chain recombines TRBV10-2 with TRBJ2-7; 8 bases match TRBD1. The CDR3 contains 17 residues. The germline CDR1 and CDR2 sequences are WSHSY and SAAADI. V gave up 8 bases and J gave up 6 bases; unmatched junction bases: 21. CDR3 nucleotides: TGCGCCAGCCAGGGACAGGTCCGTTTAAGTCAACTGGGCGAGCAGTACTTC. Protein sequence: CASQGQVRLSQLGEQYF.

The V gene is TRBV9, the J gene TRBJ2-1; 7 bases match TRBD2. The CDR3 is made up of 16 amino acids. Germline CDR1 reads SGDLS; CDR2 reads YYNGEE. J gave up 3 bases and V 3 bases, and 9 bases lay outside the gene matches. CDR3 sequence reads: CASSAPKAGYYNEQFF. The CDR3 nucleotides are TGTGCCAGCAGCGCCCCGAAAGCGGGGTACTACAATGAGCAGTTCTTC.

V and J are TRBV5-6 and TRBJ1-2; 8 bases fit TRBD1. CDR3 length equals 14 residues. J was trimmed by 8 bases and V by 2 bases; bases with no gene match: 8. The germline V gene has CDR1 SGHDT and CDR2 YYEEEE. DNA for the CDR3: TGTGCCAGCAGCTTCCTAGACAGGGGTCACGGCTACACCTTC. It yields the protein CASSFLDRGHGYTF.

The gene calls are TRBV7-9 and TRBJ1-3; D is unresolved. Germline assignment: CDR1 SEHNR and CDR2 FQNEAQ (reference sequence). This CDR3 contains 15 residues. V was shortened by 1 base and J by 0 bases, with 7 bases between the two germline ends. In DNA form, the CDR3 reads TGTGCCAGCAGCTTAGTGGGGAGCTCTGGAAACACCATATATTTT. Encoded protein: CASSLVGSSGNTIYF.

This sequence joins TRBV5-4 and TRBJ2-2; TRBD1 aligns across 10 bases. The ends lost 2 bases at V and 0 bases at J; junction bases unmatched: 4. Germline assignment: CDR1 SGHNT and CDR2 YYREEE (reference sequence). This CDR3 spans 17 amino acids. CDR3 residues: CASSFGDRGTNTGELFF. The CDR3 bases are TGTGCCAGCAGCTTTGGGGACAGGGGCACGAACACCGGGGAGCTGTTTTTT.

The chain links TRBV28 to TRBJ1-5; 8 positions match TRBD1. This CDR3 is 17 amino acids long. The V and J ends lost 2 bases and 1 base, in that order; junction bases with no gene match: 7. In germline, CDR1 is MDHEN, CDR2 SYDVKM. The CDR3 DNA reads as TGTGCCAGCAGTTTACAGGGGGCCGGGCGGAGCAATCAGCCCCAGCATTTT. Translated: CASSLQGAGRSNQPQHF.

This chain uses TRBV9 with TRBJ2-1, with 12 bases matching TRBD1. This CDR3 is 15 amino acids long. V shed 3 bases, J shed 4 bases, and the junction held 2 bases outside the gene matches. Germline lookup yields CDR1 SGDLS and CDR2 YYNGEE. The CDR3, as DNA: TGTGCCAGCAGCGCGGGACAGGGGGCTTACAATGAGCAGTTCTTC. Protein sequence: CASSAGQGAYNEQFF.

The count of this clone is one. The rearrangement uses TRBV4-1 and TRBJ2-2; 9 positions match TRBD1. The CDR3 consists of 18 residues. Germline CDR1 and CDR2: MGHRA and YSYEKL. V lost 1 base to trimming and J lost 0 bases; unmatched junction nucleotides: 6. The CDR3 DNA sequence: TGCGCCAGCAGCCAAGGTGACAGGGGGACCGCGAACACCGGGGAGCTGTTTTTT. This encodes CASSQGDRGTANTGELFF.

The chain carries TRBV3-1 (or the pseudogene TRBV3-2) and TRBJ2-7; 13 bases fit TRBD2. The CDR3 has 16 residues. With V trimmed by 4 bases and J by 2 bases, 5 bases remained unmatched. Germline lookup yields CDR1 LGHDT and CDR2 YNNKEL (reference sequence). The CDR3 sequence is CASSPAGLAGTYEQYF. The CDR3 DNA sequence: TGTGCCAGCAGCCCAGCGGGACTAGCGGGAACCTACGAGCAGTACTTC.

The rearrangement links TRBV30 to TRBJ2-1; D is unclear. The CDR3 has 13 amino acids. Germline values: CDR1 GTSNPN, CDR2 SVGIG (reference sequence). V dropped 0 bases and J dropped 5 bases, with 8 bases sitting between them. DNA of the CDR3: TGTGCCTGGAGTGTAGGAGTCCACAATGAGCAGTTCTTC. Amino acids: CAWSVGVHNEQFF.

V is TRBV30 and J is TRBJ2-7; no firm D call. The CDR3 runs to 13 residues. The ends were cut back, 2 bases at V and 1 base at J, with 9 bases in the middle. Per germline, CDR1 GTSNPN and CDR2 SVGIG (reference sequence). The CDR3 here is CAWSLGRSYEQYF. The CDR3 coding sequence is TGTGCCTGGAGTCTAGGCCGTTCCTACGAGCAGTACTTC.

CDR3 in amino acids: CASSQDPSQGGYNSPLHF. In nucleotides, the CDR3 is TGCGCCAGCAGCCAAGACCCATCGCAGGGGGGTTATAATTCACCCCTCCACTTT. The J gene is TRBJ1-6, the V gene TRBV4-3; TRBD1 agrees at 7 bases. V lost 0 bases, J lost 4 bases, and 9 bases stayed unmatched. Germline assignment: CDR1 LGHNA and CDR2 YSLEER. This CDR3 is built from 18 residues.

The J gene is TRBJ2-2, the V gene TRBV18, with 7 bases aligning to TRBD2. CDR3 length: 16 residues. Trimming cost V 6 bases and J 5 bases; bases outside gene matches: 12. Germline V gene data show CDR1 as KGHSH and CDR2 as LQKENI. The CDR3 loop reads CASSQNGLAATGELFF. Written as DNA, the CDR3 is TGTGCCAGCTCGCAAAACGGGCTAGCGGCAACCGGGGAGCTGTTTTTT.